This T cell receptor (beta chain) comes out of a study of shared clonotypes between healthy human individuals. As concerns this clone: What it recognizes is unknown.

In the original workflow: As immunoSEQ supplied junction-only sequences (without quality scores), filtering differed. Assay: immunoSEQ multiplex PCR; the TCRdb copy retains only in-frame clones and omits some. V and J calls plus clone size are reproduced from that table; the DNA served to infer D and trimming. The sample carries 450,000 to 600,000 clones, 79% recorded once. Study-wide results and limits: Tissues were not sampled, only blood, and their repertoires likely differ.

The specimen sequenced was PBMCs. The TCR was taken from a woman aged 40 to 55 in good health. Some clones in this sample may be carry-over from other donors' samples.

CDR3 sequence: CASSLSNLAGEYEQYF. Written as DNA, the CDR3 is TGTGCCAGCAGTTTATCGAACCTAGCGGGTGAATACGAGCAGTACTTC. The genes are TRBV27 and TRBJ2-7, with 8 bases aligning to TRBD2. This CDR3 is built from 16 residues. V was pared by 0 bases and J by 4 bases, with 8 bases of the junction left unmatched. In germline, CDR1 is MNHEY, CDR2 SMNVEV (reference sequence).